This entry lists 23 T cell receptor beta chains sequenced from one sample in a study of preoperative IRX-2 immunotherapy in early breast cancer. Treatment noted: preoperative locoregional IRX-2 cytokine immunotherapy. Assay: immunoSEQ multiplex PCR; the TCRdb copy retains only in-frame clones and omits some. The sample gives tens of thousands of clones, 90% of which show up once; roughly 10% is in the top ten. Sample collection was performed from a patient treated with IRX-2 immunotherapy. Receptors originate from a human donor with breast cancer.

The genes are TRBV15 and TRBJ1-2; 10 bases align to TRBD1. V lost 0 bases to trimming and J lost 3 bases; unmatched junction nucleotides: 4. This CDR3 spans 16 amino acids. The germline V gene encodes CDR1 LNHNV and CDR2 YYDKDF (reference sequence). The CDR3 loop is CATSRDPGQGDYGYTF. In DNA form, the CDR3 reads TGTGCCACCAGCAGAGACCCCGGACAGGGGGACTATGGCTACACCTTC.

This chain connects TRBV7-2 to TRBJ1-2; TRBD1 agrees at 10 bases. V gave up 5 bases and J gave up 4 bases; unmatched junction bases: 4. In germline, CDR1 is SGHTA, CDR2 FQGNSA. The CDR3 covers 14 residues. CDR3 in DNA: TGTGCCAGCAGCACCGGACAGGGGGGCTATGGCTACACCTTC. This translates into CASSTGQGGYGYTF.

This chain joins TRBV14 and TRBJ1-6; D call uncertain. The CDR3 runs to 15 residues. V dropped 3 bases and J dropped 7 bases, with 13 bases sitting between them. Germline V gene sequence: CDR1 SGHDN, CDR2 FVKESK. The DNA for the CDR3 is TGTGCCAGCAGCCACCGGGGAGTCTGGAATTCACCCCTCCACTTT. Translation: CASSHRGVWNSPLHF.

The CDR3 loop is CASQPAGVPDSYEQYF. CDR3 sequence (DNA): TGTGCCAGCCAGCCGGCTGGGGTTCCGGACTCCTACGAGCAGTACTTC. The chain couples TRBV7-9 to TRBJ2-7; unclear D gene. CDR3 length equals 16 residues. V was trimmed by 8 bases and J by 0 bases, leaving 20 bases between them. Germline V gives CDR1 SEHNR, CDR2 FQNEAQ (reference sequence).

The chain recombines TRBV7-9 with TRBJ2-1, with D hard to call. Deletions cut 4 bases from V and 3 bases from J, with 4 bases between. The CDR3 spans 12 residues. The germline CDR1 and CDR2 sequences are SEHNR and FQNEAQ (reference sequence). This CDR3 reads CASSSHYNEQFF. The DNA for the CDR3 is TGTGCCAGCAGCTCCCACTACAATGAGCAGTTCTTC.

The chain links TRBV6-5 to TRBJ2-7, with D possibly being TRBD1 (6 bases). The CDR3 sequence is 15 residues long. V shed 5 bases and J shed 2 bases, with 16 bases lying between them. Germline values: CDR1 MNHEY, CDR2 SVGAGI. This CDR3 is CASSPRSGAPYEQYF. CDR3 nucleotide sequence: TGTGCCAGCAGTCCTCGTTCAGGGGCCCCCTACGAGCAGTACTTC.

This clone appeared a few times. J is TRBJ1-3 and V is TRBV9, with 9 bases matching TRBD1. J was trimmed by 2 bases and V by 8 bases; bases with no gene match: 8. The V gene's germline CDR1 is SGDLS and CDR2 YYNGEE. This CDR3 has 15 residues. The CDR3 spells CASGGQGVPGNTIYF. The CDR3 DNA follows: TGTGCCAGTGGGGGACAGGGTGTCCCTGGAAACACCATATATTTT.

The CDR3 protein is CASRQGQGQDYGYTF. CDR3 sequence (DNA): TGTGCCAGCAGGCAGGGACAGGGGCAGGACTATGGCTACACCTTC. V usage is TRBV6-1 and J usage is TRBJ1-2, with 10 bases fitting TRBD1. Trimming took 6 bases from V and 3 from J; bases not matched to a gene: 7. CDR1 and CDR2 from the germline V gene are MNHNS and SASEGT. This CDR3 region has 15 residues.

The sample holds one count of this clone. Here the CDR3 DNA reads TGTGCCAGCAGTGCGGGGCATCGCACAGATACGCAGTATTTT. Its protein product is CASSAGHRTDTQYF. The V call is TRBV25-1, the J call TRBJ2-3; the D gene could be TRBD1 or TRBD2 (5 bases each). Germline values: CDR1 MGHDK, CDR2 SYGVNS. Between the trimmed V and J ends, which lost 4 bases and 1 base, there was a span of 9 bases. CDR3 length: 14 amino acids.

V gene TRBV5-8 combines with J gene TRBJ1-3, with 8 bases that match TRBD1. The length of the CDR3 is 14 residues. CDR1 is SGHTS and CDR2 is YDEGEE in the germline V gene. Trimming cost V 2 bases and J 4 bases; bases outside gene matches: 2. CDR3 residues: CASSFDRGGNTIYF. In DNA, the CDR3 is TGTGCCAGCAGCTTTGACAGGGGAGGAAACACCATATATTTT. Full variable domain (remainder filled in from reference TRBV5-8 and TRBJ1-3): EAGVTQSPTHLIKTRGQQATLRCSPISGHTSVYWYQQALGLGLQFLLWYDEGEERNRGNFPPRFSGRQFPNYSSELNVNALELEDSALYLCASSFDRGGNTIYFGEGSWLTVV.

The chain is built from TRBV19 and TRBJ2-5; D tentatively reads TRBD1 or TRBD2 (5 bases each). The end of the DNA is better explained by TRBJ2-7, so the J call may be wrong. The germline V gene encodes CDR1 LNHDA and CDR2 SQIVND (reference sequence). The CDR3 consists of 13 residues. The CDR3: CATGRDETYEQYF. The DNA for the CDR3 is TGTGCCACCGGCCGGGACGAGACCTACGAGCAGTACTTC.

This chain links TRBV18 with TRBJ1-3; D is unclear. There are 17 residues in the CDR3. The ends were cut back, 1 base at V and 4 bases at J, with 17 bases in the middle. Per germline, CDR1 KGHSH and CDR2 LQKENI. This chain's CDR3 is CASSPRGSGAGGNTIYF. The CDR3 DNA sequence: TGTGCCAGCTCACCACGAGGTAGCGGCGCCGGGGGAAACACCATATATTTT. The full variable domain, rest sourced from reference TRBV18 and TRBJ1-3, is NAGVMQNPRHLVRRRGQEARLRCSPMKGHSHVYWYRQLPEEGLKFMVYLQKENIIDESGMPKERFSAEFPKEGPSILRIQQVVRGDSAAYFCASSPRGSGAGGNTIYFGEGSWLTVV.

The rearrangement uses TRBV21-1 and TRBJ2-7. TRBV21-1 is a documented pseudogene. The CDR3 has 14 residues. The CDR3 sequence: CASSLGDRRYEQYF. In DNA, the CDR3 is TGTGCCAGCAGCCTAGGGGACCGGCGATACGAGCAGTACTTC.

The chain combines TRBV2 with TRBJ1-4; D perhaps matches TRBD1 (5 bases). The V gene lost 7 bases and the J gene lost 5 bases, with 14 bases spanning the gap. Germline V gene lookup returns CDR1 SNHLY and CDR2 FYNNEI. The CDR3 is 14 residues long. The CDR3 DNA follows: TGTGCCAGCACCAAGGGACTGCTCAATGAAAAACTGTTTTTT. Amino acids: CASTKGLLNEKLFF.

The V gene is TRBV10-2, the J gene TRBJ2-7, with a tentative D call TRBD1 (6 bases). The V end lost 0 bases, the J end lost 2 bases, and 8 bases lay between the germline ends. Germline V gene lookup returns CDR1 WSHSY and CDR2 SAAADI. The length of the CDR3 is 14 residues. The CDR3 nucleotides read TGCGCCAGCAGTGAGTCACAGGGCCCCTACGAGCAGTACTTC. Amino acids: CASSESQGPYEQYF.

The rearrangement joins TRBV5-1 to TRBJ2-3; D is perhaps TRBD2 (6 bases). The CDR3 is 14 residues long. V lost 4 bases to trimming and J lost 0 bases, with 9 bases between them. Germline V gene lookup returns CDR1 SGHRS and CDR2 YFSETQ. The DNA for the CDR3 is TGCGCCAGCAGCCCCGGGACTAGCACAGATACGCAGTATTTT. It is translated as CASSPGTSTDTQYF. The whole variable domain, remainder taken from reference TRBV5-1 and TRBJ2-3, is KAGVTQTPRYLIKTRGQQVTLSCSPISGHRSVSWYQQTPGQGLQFLFEYFSETQRNKGNFPGRFSGRQFSNSRSEMNVSTLELGDSALYLCASSPGTSTDTQYFGPGTRLTVL.

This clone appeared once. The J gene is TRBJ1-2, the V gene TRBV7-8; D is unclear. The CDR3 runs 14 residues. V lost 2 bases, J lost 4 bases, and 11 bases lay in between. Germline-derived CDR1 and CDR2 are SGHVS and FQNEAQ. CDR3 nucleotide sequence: TGTGCCAGCAGCTTATTGCCGCATTCCTATGGCTACACCTTC. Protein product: CASSLLPHSYGYTF.

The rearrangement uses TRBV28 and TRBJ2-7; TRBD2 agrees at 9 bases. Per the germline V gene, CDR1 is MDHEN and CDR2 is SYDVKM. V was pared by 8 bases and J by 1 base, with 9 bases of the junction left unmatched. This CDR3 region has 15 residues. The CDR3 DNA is TGTGCCAGCGGGCCCCTAGCGGGATGGTCCTACGAGCAGTACTTC. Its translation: CASGPLAGWSYEQYF.

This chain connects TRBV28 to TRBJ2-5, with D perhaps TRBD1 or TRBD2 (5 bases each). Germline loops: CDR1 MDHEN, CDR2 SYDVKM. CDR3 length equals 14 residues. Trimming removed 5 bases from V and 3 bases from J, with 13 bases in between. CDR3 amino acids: CASSPGTVEETQYF. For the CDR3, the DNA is TGTGCCAGCAGTCCCGGGACGGTAGAAGAGACCCAGTACTTC.

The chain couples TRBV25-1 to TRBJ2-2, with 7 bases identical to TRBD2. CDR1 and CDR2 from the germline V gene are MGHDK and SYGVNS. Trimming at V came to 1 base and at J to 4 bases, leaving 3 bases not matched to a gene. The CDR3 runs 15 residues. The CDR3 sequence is CASSEFPSGTGELFF. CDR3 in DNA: TGTGCCAGCAGTGAATTCCCTAGCGGCACCGGGGAGCTGTTTTTT.

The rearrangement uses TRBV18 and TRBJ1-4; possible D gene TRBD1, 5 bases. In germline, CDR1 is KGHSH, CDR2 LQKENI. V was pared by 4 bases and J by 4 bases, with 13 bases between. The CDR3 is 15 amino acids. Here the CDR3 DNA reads TGTGCCAGCTCACGGGACCGGGCCCATAATGAAAAACTGTTTTTT. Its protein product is CASSRDRAHNEKLFF.

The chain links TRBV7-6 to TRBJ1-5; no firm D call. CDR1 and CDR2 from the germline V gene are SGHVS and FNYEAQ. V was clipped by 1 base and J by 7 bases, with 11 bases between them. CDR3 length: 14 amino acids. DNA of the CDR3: TGTGCCAGCAGCTTAGGAGGGTTTGGGCAGCCCCAGCATTTT. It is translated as CASSLGGFGQPQHF.

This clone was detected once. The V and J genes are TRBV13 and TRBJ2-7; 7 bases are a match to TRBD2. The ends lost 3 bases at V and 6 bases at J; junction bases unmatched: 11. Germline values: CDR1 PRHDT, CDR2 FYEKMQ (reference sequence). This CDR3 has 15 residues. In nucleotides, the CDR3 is TGTGCCAGCAGCTTGGTCCAGCGGGGCCAGAGCGAGCAGTACTTC. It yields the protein CASSLVQRGQSEQYF.